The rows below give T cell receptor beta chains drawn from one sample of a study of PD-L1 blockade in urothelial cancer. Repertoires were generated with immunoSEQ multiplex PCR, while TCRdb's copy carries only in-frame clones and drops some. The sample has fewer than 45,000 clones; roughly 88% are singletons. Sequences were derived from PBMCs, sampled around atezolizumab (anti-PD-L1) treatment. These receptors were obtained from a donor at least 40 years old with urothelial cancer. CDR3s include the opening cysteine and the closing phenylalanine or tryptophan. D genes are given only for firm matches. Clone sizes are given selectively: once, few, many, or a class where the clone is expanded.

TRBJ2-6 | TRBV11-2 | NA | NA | CASTRLGGRAGANVLTF | TGTGCCAGCACCAGACTCGGGGGGCGGGCTGGGGCCAACGTCCTGACTTTC
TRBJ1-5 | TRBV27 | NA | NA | CASSLRNSNQPQHF | TGTGCCAGCAGTCTCAGGAATAGCAATCAGCCCCAGCATTTT
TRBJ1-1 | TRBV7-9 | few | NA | CASSLGVGGVNTEAFF | TGTGCCAGCAGCTTAGGCGTCGGCGGTGTGAACACTGAAGCTTTCTTT
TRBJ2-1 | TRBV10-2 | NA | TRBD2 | CASSEWGSSGSSYNEQFF | TGCGCCAGCAGTGAGTGGGGGTCTAGCGGGAGCTCCTACAATGAGCAGTTCTTC
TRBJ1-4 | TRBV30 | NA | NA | CAWSAPPGSNEKLFF | TGTGCCTGGAGTGCCCCCCCAGGATCTAATGAAAAACTGTTTTTT
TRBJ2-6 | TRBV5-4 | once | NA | CASSPMGGRANVLTF | TGTGCCAGCAGCCCAATGGGGGGGCGGGCCAACGTCCTGACTTTC
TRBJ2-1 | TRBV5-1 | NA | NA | CASSLSRNEQFF | TGCGCCAGCAGCTTGTCCCGCAATGAGCAGTTCTTC
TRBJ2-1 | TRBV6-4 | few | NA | CASSERDNNEQFF | TGTGCCAGCAGTGAGAGGGACAACAATGAGCAGTTCTTC
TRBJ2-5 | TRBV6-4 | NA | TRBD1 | CARVGTGGNEETQYF | TGTGCCAGGGTAGGGACAGGGGGGAACGAGGAGACCCAGTACTTC
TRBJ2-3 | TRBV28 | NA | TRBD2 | CASSSGLGTDTQYF | TGTGCCAGCAGTTCCGGACTAGGCACAGATACGCAGTATTTT
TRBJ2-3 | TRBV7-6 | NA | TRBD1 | CASSLETGRADTQYF | TGTGCCAGCAGCTTGGAGACAGGGCGGGCAGATACGCAGTATTTT
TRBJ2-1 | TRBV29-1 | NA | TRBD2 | CSALTSVGEQFF | TGCAGCGCGCTTACTAGCGTTGGTGAGCAGTTCTTC
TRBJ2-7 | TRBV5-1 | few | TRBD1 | CASKEGTGPYEQYF | TGCGCCAGCAAGGAGGGGACAGGGCCCTACGAGCAGTACTTC
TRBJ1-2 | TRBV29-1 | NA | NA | CSVERPPGGYTF | TGCAGCGTTGAACGGCCCCCGGGTGGCTACACCTTC
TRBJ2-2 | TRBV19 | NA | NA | CASTPGGFDTGELFF | TGTGCCAGTACCCCCGGCGGCTTTGACACCGGGGAGCTGTTTTTT
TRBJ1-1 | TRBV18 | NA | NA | CASSPPPAGASEAFF | TGTGCCAGCTCACCCCCCCCGGCGGGGGCCTCTGAAGCTTTCTTT
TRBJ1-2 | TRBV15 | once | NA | CATSGDAGGYGYTF | TGTGCCACCAGCGGAGATGCCGGTGGCTATGGCTACACCTTC
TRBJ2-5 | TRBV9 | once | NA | CASSVGGGLPETQYF | TGTGCCAGCAGCGTAGGAGGGGGTTTGCCAGAGACCCAGTACTTC
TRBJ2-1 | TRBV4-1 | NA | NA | CASTGNRRDLYNEQFF | TGCGCCAGCACGGGCAACCGGCGGGACCTCTACAATGAGCAGTTCTTC
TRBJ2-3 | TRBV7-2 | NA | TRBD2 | CASASGVSVADTQYF | TGTGCCAGCGCTAGCGGTGTGAGCGTGGCAGATACGCAGTATTTT